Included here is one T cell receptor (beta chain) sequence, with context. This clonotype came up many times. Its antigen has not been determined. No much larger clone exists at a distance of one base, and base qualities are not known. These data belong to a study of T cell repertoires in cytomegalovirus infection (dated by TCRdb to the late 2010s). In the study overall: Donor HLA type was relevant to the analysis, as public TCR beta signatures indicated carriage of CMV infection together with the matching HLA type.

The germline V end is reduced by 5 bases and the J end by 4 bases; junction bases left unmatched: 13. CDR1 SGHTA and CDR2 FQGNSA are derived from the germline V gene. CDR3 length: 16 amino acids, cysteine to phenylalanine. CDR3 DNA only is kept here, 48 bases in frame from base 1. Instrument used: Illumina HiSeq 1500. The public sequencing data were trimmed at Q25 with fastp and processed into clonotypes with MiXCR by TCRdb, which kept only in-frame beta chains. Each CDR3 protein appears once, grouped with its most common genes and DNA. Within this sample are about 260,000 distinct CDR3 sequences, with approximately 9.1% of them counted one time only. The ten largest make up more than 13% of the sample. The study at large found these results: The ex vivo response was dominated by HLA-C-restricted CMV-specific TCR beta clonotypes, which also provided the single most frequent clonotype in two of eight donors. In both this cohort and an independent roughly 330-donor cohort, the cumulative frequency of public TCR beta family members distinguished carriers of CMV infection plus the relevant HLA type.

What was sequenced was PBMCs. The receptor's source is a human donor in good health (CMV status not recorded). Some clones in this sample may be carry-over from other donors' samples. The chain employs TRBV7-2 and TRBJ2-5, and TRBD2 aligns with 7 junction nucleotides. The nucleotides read TGTGCCAGCAGCCGGGGGGAGGGGCTGGGGCGAGAGACCCAGTACTTC. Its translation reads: CASSRGEGLGRETQYF.